This section outlines one T cell receptor (beta chain) sequence together with its context. Its antigen remains unknown. The sample is drawn from a study of CD8 T cells in ankylosing spondylitis. CDR3 length: 14 amino acids. Germline V gene lookup returns CDR1 LGHNA and CDR2 YSLEER. With V trimmed by 2 bases and J by 10 bases, 6 bases remained unmatched. Using its own MiXCR run on the 5' RACE reads, TCRdb lists one record per CDR3 protein. The sample carries 100,000 to 150,000 distinct CDR3 sequences, over 6% recorded once. Study-wide findings and caveats: Some of the motif variants had earlier been found in reactive arthritis patients' fluid and blood. Within ankylosing spondylitis blood, a TCR beta motif made up of several highly homologous variants appeared to be characteristic.

This sequence originates from a male donor with ankylosing spondylitis or in good health (not recorded which). The gene calls are TRBV4-3 and TRBJ2-1; 9 bases are shared with TRBD2. Material: blood, either unsorted or a sorted T cell fraction (not recorded which). The CDR3 region has the DNA TGCGCCAGCAGCCAAATTATGACTAGCGGAGAGCAGTTCTTC. It is translated as CASSQIMTSGEQFF.